Listed here are 2 T cell receptor beta chains from one sample, sequenced in a study of blood T cell repertoires in COVID-19. Sequenced by immunoSEQ multiplex PCR; TCRdb stores in-frame clones only, minus some. Found here are 200,000 to 300,000 clones, approximately 86% of them singletons; the top ten hold 6% to 9%. The sample comprised peripheral blood. These receptors all come from a woman aged 65 to 85 with active or convalescent COVID-19.

The chain carries TRBV3-1 (or the pseudogene TRBV3-2) and TRBJ1-3; 9 bases match TRBD1. V gave up 4 bases and J gave up 0 bases; unmatched junction bases: 10. The germline V gene has CDR1 LGHDT and CDR2 YNNKEL (reference sequence). This CDR3 region has 18 residues. The CDR3 nucleotides read TGTGCCAGCAGCCCTTGGACCGGGACAGGGAGCTCTGGAAACACCATATATTTT. Protein product: CASSPWTGTGSSGNTIYF.

This chain's CDR3 is CASSLRQNYGYTF. CDR3 DNA sequence: TGTGCCAGCAGTTTACGCCAGAACTATGGCTACACCTTC. The V gene is TRBV12-3 or TRBV12-4, the J gene TRBJ1-2; D is unresolved. CDR3 length: 13 amino acids. V lost 2 bases to trimming and J lost 2 bases, with 6 bases between them.